Listed below are T cell receptor beta chains from one sample, sequenced in a study of CDR3 diversity in severe acne. TCRdb reprocessed the PCR reads via MiXCR and lists one record per CDR3 protein. The profile shows tens of thousands of distinct CDR3 sequences, 51% of them singletons. The sample was blood. The receptors derive from a male donor in good health, without acne. Each CDR3 is given with its conserved first and last residue. The D gene is left open where the match is weak. Clone size is shown for a subset of rows, as once, few, many or a class of expanded clone.

d_call,j_call,v_call,clone_size,cdr3_length,cdr3_aa,cdr3_nt
.,TRBJ2-1,TRBV7-2,few,12,CASSLVGNEQFF,TGTGCCAGCAGCTTAGTTGGTAATGAGCAGTTCTTC
.,TRBJ2-1,TRBV7-3,many,13,CASSSRSHNEQFF,TGTGCCAGCAGCTCCCGGTCCCACAATGAGCAGTTCTTC
.,TRBJ2-7,TRBV5-1,many,15,CASSLARGFSYEQYF,TGCGCCAGCAGCTTGGCCCGAGGATTCTCCTACGAGCAGTACTTC
.,TRBJ1-1,TRBV29-1,medium-sized,11,CTPERGTEAFF,TGTACCCCTGAACGGGGTACTGAAGCTTTCTTT
.,TRBJ1-1,TRBV25-1,.,14,CATSPPGVNTEAFF,TGTGCCACCTCCCCCCCAGGGGTGAACACTGAAGCTTTCTTT
TRBD2,TRBJ2-7,TRBV10-3,.,15,CAISEPSGRAYEQYF,TGTGCCATCAGTGAGCCTAGCGGGAGGGCCTACGAGCAGTACTTC
.,TRBJ1-5,TRBV6-5,.,14,CASSYGRRGETQHF,TGTGCCAGCAGTTACGGCAGGAGGGGAGAGACCCAGCATTTT
TRBD1,TRBJ1-2,TRBV4-1,.,15,CASSQYLGGDYGYTF,TGCGCCAGCAGCCAGTACCTAGGGGGCGACTATGGCTACACCTTC
.,TRBJ1-2,TRBV15,once,16,CATSRRTVQALGGYTF,TGTGCCACCAGCAGAAGGACAGTCCAAGCTCTAGGAGGCTACACCTTC
TRBD2,TRBJ2-3,TRBV7-2,.,16,CASSPHTSGRRDTQYF,TGTGCCAGCAGCCCCCATACTAGCGGGAGGCGAGATACGCAGTATTTT